The table lists the clone carrying this T cell receptor beta chain with a few counts. What it recognizes is unknown. The data stem from a study of vaccination effects on CD4 cells after COVID-19. Study background: Post-vaccine sample collection fell at a median of 72 days after the second dose.

ViraFEST assay sequencing came after antigen-specific CD4+ T cells were expanded with viral peptide pools. Following an approximately eleven-day culture, CD4+ T cells were purified. Subjects were given two BNT162b2 or mRNA-1273 vaccine doses. Germline V lookup: CDR1 LGHNA, CDR2 YSLEER. V shed 1 base and J shed 4 bases, with 13 bases lying between them. There are 16 residues in the CDR3. TCRdb keeps only in-frame clones here, not all; method: immunoSEQ multiplex PCR. The table shows more than 65,000 clones, with about 81% occurring only once. Sequenced here: CD4+ T cells from PBMCs cultured with HCoV-229E spike peptides, sampled after COVID-19 vaccination. This chain links TRBV4-3 with TRBJ2-2, with D perhaps TRBD1 (5 bases). This receptor was identified in a human donor who received a COVID-19 vaccine. Here the CDR3 DNA reads TGCGCCAGCAGCCAAGGTCCTACAGGCGTCACCGGGGAGCTGTTTTTT. It is translated as CASSQGPTGVTGELFF.